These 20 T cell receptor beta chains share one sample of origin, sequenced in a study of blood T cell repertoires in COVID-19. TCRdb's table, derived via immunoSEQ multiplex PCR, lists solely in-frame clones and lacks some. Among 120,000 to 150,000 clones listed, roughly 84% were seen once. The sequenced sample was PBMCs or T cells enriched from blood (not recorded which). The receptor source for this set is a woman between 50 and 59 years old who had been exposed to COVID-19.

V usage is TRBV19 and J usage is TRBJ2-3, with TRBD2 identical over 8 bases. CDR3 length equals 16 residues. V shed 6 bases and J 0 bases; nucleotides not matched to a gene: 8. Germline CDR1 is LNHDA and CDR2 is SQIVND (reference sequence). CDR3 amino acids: CASSHRAGASTDTQYF. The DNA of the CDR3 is TGTGCCAGTAGCCATCGAGCGGGAGCTAGCACAGATACGCAGTATTTT. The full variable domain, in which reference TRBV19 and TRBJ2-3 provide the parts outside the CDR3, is DGGITQSPKYLFRKEGQNVTLSCEQNLNHDAMYWYRQDPGQGLRLIYYSQIVNDFQKGDIAEGYSVSREKKESFPLTVTSAQKNPTAFYLCASSHRAGASTDTQYFGPGTRLTVL.

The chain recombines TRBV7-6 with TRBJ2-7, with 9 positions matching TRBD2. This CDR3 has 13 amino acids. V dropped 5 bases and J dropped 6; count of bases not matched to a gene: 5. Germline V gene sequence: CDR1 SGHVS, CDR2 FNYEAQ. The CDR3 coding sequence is TGTGCCAGCAGCCTGGGACTAGCAGGCGAGCAGTACTTC. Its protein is CASSLGLAGEQYF. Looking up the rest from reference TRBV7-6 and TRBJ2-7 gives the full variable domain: GAGVSQSPRYKVTKRGQDVALRCDPISGHVSLYWYRQALGQGPEFLTYFNYEAQQDKSGLPNDRFSAERPEGSISTLTIQRTEQRDSAMYRCASSLGLAGEQYFGPGTRLTVT.

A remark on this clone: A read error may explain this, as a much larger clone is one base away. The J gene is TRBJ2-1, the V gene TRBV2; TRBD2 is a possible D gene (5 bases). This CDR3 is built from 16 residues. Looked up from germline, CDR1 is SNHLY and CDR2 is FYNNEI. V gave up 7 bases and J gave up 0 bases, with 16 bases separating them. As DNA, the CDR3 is TGTGCCAGCAATGTGGACTCCACCCACTCCTACAATGAGCAGTTCTTC. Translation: CASNVDSTHSYNEQFF.

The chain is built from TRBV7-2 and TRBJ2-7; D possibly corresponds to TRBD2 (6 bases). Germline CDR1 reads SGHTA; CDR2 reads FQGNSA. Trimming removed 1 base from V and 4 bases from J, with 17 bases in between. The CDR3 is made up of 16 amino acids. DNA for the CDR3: TGTGCCAGCAGCTTAGTGCAGCGGGTGGGGAGTTACGAGCAGTACTTC. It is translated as CASSLVQRVGSYEQYF.

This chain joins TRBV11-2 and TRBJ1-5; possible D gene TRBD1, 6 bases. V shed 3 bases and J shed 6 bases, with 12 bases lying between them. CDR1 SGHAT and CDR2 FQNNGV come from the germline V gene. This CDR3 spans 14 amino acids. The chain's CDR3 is CASSFPGEGQPQHF. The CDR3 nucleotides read TGTGCCAGCAGCTTTCCAGGGGAGGGTCAGCCCCAGCATTTT.

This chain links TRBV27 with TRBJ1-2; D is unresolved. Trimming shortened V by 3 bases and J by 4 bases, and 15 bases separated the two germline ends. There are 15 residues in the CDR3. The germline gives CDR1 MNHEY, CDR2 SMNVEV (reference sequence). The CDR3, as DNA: TGTGCCAGCAGTTTCGCGGGGATAGGTACCTATGGCTACACCTTC. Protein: CASSFAGIGTYGYTF.

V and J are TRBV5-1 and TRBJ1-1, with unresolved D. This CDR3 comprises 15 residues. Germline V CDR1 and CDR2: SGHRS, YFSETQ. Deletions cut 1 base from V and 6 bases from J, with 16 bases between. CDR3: CASSLREGGFAEAFF. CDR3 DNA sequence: TGCGCCAGCAGCTTGAGGGAGGGAGGCTTCGCTGAAGCTTTCTTT.

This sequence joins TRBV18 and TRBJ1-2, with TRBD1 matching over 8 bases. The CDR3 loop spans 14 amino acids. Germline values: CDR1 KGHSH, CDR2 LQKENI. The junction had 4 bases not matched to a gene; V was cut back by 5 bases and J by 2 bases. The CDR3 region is CASSARQGNYGYTF. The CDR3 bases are TGTGCCAGCTCAGCTCGACAGGGGAACTATGGCTACACCTTC.

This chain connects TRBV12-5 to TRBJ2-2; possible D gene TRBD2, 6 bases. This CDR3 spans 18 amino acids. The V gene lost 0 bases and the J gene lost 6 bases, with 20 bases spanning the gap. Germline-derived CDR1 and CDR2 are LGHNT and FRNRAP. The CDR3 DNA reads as TGTGCTAGTGGTTTGGTACGGGGGACCCGTCCCCTCCCCGGGGAGCTGTTTTTT. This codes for CASGLVRGTRPLPGELFF.

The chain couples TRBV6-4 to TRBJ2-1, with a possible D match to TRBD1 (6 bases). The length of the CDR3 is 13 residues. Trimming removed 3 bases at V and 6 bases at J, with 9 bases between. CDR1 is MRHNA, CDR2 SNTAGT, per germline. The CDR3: CASSEQGFNEQFF. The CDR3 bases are TGTGCCAGCAGTGAACAGGGTTTCAATGAGCAGTTCTTC.

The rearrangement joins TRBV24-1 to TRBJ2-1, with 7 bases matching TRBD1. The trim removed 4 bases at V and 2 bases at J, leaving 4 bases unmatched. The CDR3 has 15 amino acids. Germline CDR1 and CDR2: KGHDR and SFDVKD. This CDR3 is CATSEGQRPYNEQFF. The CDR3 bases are TGTGCCACCAGTGAGGGACAGAGACCCTACAATGAGCAGTTCTTC.

As DNA, the CDR3 is TGTGCCAGCACCGGGGAAGCAACTAATGAAAAACTGTTTTTT. Translated, it gives CASTGEATNEKLFF. The V call is TRBV2, the J call TRBJ1-4; D remains ambiguous. Trimming shortened V by 7 bases and J by 0 bases, and 9 bases separated the two germline ends. CDR3 length equals 14 residues. CDR1 SNHLY and CDR2 FYNNEI come from the germline V gene.

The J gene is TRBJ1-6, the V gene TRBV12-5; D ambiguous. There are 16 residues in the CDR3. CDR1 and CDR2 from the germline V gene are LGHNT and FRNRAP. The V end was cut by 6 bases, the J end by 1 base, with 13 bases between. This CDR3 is CASGQQAGSYNSPLHF. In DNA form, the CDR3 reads TGTGCTAGTGGACAGCAGGCGGGTTCCTATAATTCACCCCTCCACTTT. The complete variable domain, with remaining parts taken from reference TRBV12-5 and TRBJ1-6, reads DARVTQTPRHKVTEMGQEVTMRCQPILGHNTVFWYRQTMMQGLELLAYFRNRAPLDDSGMPKDRFSAEMPDATLATLKIQPSEPRDSAVYFCASGQQAGSYNSPLHFGNGTRLTVT.

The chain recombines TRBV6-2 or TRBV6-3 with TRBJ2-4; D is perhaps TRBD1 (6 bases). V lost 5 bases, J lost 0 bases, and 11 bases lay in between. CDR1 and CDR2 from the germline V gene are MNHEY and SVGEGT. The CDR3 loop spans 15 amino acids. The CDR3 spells CASSKTGLAKNIQYF. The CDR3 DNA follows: TGTGCCAGCAGTAAGACAGGCCTAGCCAAAAACATTCAGTACTTC.

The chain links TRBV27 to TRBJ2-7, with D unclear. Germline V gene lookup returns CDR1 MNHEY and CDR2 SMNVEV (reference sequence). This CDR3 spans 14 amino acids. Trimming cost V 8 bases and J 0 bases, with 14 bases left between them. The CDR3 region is CASGYSGSSYEQYF. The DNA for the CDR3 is TGTGCCAGCGGCTACTCCGGGTCCTCCTACGAGCAGTACTTC.

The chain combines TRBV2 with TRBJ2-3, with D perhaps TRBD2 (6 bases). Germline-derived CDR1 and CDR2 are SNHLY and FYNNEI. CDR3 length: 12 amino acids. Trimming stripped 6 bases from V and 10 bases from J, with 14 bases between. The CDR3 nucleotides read TGTGCCAGCAGCCCCGGGAGCCTTGCGCAGTATTTT. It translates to CASSPGSLAQYF.

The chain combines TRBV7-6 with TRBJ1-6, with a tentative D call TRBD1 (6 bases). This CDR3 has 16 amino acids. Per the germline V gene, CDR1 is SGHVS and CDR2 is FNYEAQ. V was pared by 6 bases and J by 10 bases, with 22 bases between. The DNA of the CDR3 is TGTGCCAGCAGACTCGTAGTCGGGGGGCAGCGATCACCCCTCCACTTT. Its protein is CASRLVVGGQRSPLHF.

The CDR3 DNA sequence: TGTGCCAGCAGCTTATTCACAGACTATAATGAAAAACTGTTTTTT. Translated, it gives CASSLFTDYNEKLFF. J is TRBJ1-4 and V is TRBV7-2; D call uncertain. The CDR3 loop spans 15 amino acids. The germline V gene encodes CDR1 SGHTA and CDR2 FQGNSA. V dropped 2 bases and J dropped 4 bases, with 11 bases sitting between them.

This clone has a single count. CDR3 loop: CASSLANRGADTQYF. Written as DNA, the CDR3 is TGTGCCAGCAGCTTGGCTAACAGGGGTGCAGATACGCAGTATTTT. The chain carries TRBV5-8 and TRBJ2-3; TRBD1 agrees at 7 bases. Unmatched junction bases numbered 5, after V lost 0 bases and J lost 4 bases. The CDR3 has 15 residues. Germline V gene data show CDR1 as SGHTS and CDR2 as YDEGEE.

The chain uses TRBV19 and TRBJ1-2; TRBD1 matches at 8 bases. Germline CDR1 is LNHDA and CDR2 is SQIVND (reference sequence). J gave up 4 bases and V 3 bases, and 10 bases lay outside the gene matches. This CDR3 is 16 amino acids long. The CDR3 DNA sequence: TGTGCCAGTAGTATCCAGGCGGCAGGGGGCTTCTATGGCTACACCTTC. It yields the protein CASSIQAAGGFYGYTF.